This T cell receptor (beta chain) was recovered during a study of cytomegalovirus exposure and HLA in healthy donors. PCR primers comprised 60 Vbeta and 13 Jbeta primers. The repertoire was sequenced with immunoSEQ multiplex PCR; TCRdb's copy has only in-frame clones and lacks some. Among more than 60,000 clones, nearly 80% were seen once, and the ten largest hold roughly 8.9%. The receptor's source is a woman aged 40-49 years in good health and CMV-seropositive. The sample taken for sequencing was PBMCs.

The chain's CDR3 is CASSFGTGYEGNQPQHF. Written as DNA, the CDR3 is TGTGCCAGCAGCTTCGGGACAGGGTATGAGGGCAATCAGCCCCAGCATTTT. V is TRBV5-6 and J is TRBJ1-5, with 9 positions matching TRBD1. The germline V gene has CDR1 SGHDT and CDR2 YYEEEE. The CDR3 contains 17 residues. Trimming cost V 2 bases and J 2 bases; bases outside gene matches: 8.